This T cell receptor beta chain is from a study of response to subunit inactivated influenza vaccine. In TCRdb, the RT-PCR reads were re-called with MiXCR into one record per CDR3 protein. Here the sample spans roughly 700,000 distinct CDR3 sequences, around 13% being singletons. The germline gives CDR1 DFQATT, CDR2 SNEGSKA (reference sequence). The V and J ends lost 6 bases and 0 bases, in that order; junction bases with no gene match: 11. This CDR3 is 17 amino acids long. This clonotype has only a few counts. V gene TRBV20-1 combines with J gene TRBJ2-1; 10 bases agree with TRBD2. This receptor was taken from a man in his fifties who received an inactivated influenza vaccine. The specimen comprised PBMCs from blood, sampled 14 to 15 days before vaccination. The CDR3, as DNA: TGCAGTGCCCAAGAAGGACTAGCGGTCGGCTCCTACAATGAGCAGTTCTTC. Its protein is CSAQEGLAVGSYNEQFF.